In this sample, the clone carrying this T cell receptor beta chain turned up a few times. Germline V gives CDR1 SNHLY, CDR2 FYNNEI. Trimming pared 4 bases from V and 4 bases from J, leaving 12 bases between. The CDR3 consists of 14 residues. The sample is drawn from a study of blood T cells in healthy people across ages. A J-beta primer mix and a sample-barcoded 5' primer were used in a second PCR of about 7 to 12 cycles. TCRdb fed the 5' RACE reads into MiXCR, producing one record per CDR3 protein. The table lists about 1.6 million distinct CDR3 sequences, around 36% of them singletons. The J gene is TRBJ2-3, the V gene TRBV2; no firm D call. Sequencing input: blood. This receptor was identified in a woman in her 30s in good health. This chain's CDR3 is CASSADLGADTQYF. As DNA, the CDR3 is TGTGCCAGCAGTGCGGACCTTGGTGCAGATACGCAGTATTTT.